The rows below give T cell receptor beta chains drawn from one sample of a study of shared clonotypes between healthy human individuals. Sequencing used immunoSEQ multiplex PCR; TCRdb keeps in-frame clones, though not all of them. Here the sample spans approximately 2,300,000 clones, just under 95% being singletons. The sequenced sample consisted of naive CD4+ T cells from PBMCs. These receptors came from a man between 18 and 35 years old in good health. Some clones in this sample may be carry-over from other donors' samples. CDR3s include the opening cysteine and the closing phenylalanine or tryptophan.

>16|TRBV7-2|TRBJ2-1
CASSLVGTSGRDEQFF
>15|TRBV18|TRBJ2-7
CASSPPGTWGYEQYF
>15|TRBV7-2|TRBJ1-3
CASSAGPNSGNTIYF
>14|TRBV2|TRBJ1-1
CASTDTGSSTEAFF
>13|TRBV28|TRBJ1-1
CASRSGQFTEAFF
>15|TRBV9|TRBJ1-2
CASSALSRVPYGYTF
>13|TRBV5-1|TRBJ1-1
CASSLEATGEAFF
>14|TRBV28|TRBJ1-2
CASSLRDSGDGYTF
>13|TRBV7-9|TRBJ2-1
CASSPPVNWEQFF
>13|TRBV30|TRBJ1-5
CAWSTGGEQPQHF
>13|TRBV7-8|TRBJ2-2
CASSIQGFGELFF
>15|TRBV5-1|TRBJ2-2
CASAEGGGNTGELFF
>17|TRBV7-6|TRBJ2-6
CASSSGTRGSGANVLTF
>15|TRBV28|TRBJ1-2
CASSFSRTFGKGYTF
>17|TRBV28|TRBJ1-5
CASSSGTGALIRQPQHF
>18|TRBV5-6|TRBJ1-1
CASSLFGIGVRVSAEAFF
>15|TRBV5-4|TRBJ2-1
CASSSSGRSYNEQFF
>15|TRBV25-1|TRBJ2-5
CASSEYRPGQETQYF
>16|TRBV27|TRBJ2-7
CASTRMNRGSTYEQYF
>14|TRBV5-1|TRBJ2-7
CASSLTGPSYEQYF
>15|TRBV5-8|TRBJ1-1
CASSLYTAGNTEAFF
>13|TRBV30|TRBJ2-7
CAWSGAPLGEQYF
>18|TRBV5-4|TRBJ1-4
CASSLGARGPSGDEKLFF
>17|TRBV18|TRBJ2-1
CASSQRTRTGAYNEQFF
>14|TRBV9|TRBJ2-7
CASSAETQGTEQYF
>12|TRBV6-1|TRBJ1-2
CASSGTVNGYTF
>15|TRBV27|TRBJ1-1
CASSLKRTTIAGAFF
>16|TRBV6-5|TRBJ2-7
CASSYSKFSGVHEQYF
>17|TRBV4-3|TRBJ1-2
CASSQSPGQGYNYGYTF
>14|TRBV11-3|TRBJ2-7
CASSPGGSSYEQYF
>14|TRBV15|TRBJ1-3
CATSMDMTGNTIYF
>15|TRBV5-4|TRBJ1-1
CASSLAGQPNTEAFF
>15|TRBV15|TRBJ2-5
CATSSATGSWETQYF
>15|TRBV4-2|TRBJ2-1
CASSPLGGGPNEQFF
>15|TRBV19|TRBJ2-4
CASRRGQGYENIQYF
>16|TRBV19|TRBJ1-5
CASSYGAIPGRQPQHF
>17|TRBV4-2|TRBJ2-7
CASSQDGDRGISYEQYF
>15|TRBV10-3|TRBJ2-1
CAISERTDAYNEQFF
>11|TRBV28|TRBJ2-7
CASSSSSEQYF
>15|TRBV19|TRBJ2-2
CASSIIQGAPGELFF
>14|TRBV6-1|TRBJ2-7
CASSKQGEAYEQYF
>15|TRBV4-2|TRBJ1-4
CASSQEVNSLGKLFF
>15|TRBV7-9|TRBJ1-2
CASSLALDRSYGYTF
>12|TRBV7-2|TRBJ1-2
CASSLARYGYTF
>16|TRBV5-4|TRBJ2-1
CASSSPTSGKYDEQFF
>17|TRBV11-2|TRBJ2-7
CASSLSGFGSGSYEQYF